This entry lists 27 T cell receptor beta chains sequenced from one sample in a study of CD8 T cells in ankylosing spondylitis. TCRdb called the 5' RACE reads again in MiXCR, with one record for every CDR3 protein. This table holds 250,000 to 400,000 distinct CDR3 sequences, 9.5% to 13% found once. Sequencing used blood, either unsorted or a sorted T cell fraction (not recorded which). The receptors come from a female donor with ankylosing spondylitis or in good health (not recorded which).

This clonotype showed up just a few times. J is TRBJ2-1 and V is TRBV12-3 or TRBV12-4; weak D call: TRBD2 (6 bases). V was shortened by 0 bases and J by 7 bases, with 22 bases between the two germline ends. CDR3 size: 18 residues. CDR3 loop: CASSLAPFDWRETNEQFF. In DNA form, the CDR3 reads TGTGCCAGCAGTTTAGCGCCCTTCGACTGGAGGGAGACAAATGAGCAGTTCTTC.

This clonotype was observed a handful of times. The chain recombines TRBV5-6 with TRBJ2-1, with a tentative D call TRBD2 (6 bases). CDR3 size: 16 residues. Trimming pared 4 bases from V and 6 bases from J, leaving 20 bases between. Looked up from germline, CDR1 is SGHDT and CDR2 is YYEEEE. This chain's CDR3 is CASSPRTGVWVNEQFF. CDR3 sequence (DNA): TGTGCCAGCAGCCCCAGAACGGGGGTTTGGGTCAATGAGCAGTTCTTC.

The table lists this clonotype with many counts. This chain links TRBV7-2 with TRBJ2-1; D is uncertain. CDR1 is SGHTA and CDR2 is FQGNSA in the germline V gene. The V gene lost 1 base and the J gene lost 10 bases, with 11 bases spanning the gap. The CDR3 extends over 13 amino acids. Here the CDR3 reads CASSLVTRNEQFF. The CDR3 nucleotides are TGTGCCAGCAGCTTAGTGACAAGGAACGAGCAGTTCTTC. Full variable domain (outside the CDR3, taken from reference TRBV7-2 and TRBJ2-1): GAGVSQSPSNKVTEKGKDVELRCDPISGHTALYWYRQSLGQGLEFLIYFQGNSAPDKSGLPSDRFSAERTGGSVSTLTIQRTQQEDSAVYLCASSLVTRNEQFFGPGTRLTVL.

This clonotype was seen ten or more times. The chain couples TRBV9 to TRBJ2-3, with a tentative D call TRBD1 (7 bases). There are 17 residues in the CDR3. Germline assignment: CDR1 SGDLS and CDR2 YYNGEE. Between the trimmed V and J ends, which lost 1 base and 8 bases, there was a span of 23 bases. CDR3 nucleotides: TGTGCCAGCAGCGTACCTACTCAACCCAGGGGGGCGGTTACGCAGTATTTT. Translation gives CASSVPTQPRGAVTQYF.

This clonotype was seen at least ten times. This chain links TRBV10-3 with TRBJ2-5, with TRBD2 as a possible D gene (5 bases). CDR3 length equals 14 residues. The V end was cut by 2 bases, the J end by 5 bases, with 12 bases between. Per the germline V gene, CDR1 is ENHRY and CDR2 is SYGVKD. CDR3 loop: CAISEKGETETQYF. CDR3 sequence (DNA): TGTGCCATCAGTGAGAAGGGAGAGACGGAGACCCAGTACTTC.

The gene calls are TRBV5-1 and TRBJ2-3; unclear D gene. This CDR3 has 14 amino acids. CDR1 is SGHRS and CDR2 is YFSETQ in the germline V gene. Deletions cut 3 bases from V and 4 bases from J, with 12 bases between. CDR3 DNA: TGCGCCAGCAGCTGGTGGGGTGTGGCAGATACGCAGTATTTT. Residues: CASSWWGVADTQYF.

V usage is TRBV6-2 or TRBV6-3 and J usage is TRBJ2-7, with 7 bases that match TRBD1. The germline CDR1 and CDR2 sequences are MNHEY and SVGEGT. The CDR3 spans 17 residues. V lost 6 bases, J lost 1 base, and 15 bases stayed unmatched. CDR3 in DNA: TGTGCCAGCAGCAACAACTATCAGGGGGAGTTATCCTACGAGCAGTACTTC. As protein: CASSNNYQGELSYEQYF.

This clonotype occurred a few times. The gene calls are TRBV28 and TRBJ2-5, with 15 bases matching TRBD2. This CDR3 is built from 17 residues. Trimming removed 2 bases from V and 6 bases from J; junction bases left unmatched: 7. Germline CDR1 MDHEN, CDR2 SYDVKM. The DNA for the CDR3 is TGTGCCAGCAGTTTAGGACTAGCGGGGGGGATAAAACAGACCCAGTACTTC. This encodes CASSLGLAGGIKQTQYF.

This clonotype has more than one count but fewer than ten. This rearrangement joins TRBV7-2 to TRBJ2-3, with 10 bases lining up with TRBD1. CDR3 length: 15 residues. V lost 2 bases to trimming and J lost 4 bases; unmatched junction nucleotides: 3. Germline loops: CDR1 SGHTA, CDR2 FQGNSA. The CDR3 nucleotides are TGTGCCAGCAGCTTATTGGGACAGGGGTCAGATACGCAGTATTTT. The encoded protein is CASSLLGQGSDTQYF.

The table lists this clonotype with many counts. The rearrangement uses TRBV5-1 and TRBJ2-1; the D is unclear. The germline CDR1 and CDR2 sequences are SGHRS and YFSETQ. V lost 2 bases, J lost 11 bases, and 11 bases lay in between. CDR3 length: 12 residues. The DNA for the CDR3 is TGCGCCAGCAGCTTTGTGGCAGAAAAGCAGTTCTTC. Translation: CASSFVAEKQFF.

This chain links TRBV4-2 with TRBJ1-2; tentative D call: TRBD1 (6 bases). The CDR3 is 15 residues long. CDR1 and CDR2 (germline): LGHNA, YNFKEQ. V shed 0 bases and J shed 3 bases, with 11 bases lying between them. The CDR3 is CASSQDSGADYGYTF. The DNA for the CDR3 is TGTGCCAGCAGCCAAGATTCAGGGGCAGACTATGGCTACACCTTC.

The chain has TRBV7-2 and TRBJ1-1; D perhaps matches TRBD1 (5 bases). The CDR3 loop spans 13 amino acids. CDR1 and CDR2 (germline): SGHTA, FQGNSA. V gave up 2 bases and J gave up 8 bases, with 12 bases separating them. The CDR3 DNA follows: TGTGCCAGCAGCTTAATTTCAGGGCCCGAAGCTTTCTTT. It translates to CASSLISGPEAFF.

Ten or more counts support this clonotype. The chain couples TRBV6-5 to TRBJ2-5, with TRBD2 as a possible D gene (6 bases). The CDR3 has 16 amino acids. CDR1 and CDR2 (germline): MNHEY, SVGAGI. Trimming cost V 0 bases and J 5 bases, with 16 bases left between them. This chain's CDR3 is CASSYSTRLGRETQYF. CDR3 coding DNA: TGTGCCAGCAGTTACTCGACTAGGCTCGGGCGCGAGACCCAGTACTTC.

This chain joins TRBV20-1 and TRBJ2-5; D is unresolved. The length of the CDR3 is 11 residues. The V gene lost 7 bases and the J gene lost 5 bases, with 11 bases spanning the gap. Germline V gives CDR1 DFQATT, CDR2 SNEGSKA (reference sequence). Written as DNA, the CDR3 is TGCAGTGTCGCTAGGTTCGAGACCCAGTACTTC. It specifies CSVARFETQYF.

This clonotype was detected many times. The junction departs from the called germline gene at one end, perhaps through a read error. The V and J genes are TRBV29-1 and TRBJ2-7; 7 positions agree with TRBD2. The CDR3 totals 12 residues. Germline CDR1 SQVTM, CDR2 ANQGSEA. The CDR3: CSVEGVGEGQYF. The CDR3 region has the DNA TGCAGCGTGGAAGGAGTTGGGGAGGGGCAGTACTTC.

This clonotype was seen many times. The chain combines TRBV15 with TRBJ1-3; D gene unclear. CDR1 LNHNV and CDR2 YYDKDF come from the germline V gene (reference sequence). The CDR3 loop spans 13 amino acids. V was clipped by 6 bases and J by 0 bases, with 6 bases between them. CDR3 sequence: CATSRHSGNTIYF. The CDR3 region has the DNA TGTGCCACCAGTCGGCACTCTGGAAACACCATATATTTT.

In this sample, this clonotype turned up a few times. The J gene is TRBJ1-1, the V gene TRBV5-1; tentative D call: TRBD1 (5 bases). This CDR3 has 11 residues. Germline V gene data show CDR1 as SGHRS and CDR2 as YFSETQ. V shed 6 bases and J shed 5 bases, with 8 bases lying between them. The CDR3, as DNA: TGCGCCAGCATGGGGGGTACTGAAGCTTTCTTT. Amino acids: CASMGGTEAFF. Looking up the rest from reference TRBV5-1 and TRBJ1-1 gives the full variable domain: KAGVTQTPRYLIKTRGQQVTLSCSPISGHRSVSWYQQTPGQGLQFLFEYFSETQRNKGNFPGRFSGRQFSNSRSEMNVSTLELGDSALYLCASMGGTEAFFGQGTRLTVV.

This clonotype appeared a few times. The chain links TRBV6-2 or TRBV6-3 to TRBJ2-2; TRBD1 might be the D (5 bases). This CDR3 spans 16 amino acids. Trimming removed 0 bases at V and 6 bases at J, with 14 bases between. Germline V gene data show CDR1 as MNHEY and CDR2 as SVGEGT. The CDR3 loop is CASSYSSWKGPGELFF. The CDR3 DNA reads TGTGCCAGCAGTTACTCGAGTTGGAAGGGGCCCGGGGAGCTGTTTTTT.

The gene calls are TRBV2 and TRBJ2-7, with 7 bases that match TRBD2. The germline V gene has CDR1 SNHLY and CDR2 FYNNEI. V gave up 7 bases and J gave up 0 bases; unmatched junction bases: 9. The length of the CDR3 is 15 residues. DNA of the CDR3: TGTGCCAGCACGCCCGGGACTACGAGCTCCTACGAGCAGTACTTC. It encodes CASTPGTTSSYEQYF. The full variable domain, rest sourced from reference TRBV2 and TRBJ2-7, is EPEVTQTPSHQVTQMGQEVILRCVPISNHLYFYWYRQILGQKVEFLVSFYNNEISEKSEIFDDQFSVERPDGSNFTLKIRSTKLEDSAMYFCASTPGTTSSYEQYFGPGTRLTVT.

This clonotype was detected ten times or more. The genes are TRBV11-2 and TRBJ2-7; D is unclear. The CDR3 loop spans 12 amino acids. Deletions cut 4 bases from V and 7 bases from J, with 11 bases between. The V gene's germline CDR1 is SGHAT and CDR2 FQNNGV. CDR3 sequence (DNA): TGTGCCAGCAGCTGGGATCCCCGAGAGCAGTACTTC. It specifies CASSWDPREQYF.

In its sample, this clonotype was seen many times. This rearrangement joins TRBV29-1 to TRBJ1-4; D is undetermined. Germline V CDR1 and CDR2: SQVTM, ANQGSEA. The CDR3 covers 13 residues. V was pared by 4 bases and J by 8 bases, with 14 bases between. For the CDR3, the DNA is TGCAGCGTTGGGGTTGCAGCCGGGGAAAAACTGTTTTTT. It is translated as CSVGVAAGEKLFF.

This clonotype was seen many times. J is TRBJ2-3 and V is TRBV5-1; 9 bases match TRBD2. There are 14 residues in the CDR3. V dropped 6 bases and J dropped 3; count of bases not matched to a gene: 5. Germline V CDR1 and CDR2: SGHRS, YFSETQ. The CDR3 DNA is TGCGCCAGCACCATAGCGGGAGAGACAGATACGCAGTATTTT. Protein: CASTIAGETDTQYF.

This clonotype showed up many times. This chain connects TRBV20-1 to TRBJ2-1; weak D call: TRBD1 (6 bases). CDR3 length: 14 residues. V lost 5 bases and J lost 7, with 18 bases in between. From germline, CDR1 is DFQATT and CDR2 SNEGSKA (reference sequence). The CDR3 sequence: CSAAPGQSPNEQFF. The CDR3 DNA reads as TGCAGTGCTGCCCCGGGACAAAGCCCTAATGAGCAGTTCTTC.

The CDR3 loop reads CSARDEYRASYEQYF. The DNA of the CDR3 is TGCAGTGCTAGAGATGAGTACAGGGCATCCTACGAGCAGTACTTC. The chain combines TRBV20-1 with TRBJ2-7; D is possibly TRBD1 (6 bases). Germline assignment: CDR1 DFQATT and CDR2 SNEGSKA (reference sequence). The CDR3 is 15 residues long. With 0 bases removed from V and 1 base from J, the gap between germline ends came to 13 bases.

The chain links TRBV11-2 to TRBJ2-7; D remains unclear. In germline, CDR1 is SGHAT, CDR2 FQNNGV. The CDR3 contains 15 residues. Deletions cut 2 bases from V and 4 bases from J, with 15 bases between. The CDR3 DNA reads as TGTGCCAGCAGCTTAACACTCGACACGGGTTACGAGCAGTACTTC. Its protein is CASSLTLDTGYEQYF.

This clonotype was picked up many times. The CDR3 reads CASSLGGTNPEQYF. The DNA for the CDR3 is TGTGCCAGCAGCTTAGGAGGGACTAATCCCGAGCAGTACTTC. The chain couples TRBV7-2 to TRBJ2-7; TRBD2 agrees at 7 bases. From germline, CDR1 is SGHTA and CDR2 FQGNSA. This CDR3 has 14 amino acids. Trimming cost V 1 base and J 6 bases; bases outside gene matches: 6.

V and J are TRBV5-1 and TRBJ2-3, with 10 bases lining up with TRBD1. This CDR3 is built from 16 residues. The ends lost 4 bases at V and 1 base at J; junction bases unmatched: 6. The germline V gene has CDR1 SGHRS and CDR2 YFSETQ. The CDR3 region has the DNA TGCGCCAGCAGCCACGACAGGGGGCGCGGCACAGATACGCAGTATTTT. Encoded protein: CASSHDRGRGTDTQYF. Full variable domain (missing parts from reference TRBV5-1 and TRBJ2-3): KAGVTQTPRYLIKTRGQQVTLSCSPISGHRSVSWYQQTPGQGLQFLFEYFSETQRNKGNFPGRFSGRQFSNSRSEMNVSTLELGDSALYLCASSHDRGRGTDTQYFGPGTRLTVL.